This TCR beta chain was sequenced in a study of spatial heterogeneity in lung cancer. Whole-study context: The count of detected beta-chain sequences consistently exceeded that of alpha-chain sequences. Within tumor regions, the number of TCR transcripts tracked closely with a T cell module score obtained from matched bulk RNA-seq. Study results and caveats: Counts of expanded intratumoral alpha and beta TCRs tracked tumor mutation counts.

TCRdb reprocessed the 5' RACE reads with MiXCR, giving one entry per CDR3 protein. The sample consists of about 23,000 distinct CDR3 sequences, under 8% of them appearing once. Time point noted: sample taken at primary tumor resection. Samples were obtained from about 75 donors, all untreated early-stage non-small cell lung cancer patients. Unsorted samples of tumor, nontumor lung or frozen PBMC had their whole RNA sequenced. This clonotype was counted a few times. Its antigen remains unknown. The CDR3 spans 16 residues. V lost 1 base and J 3 bases, leaving 12 bases between the germline ends. Looked up from germline, CDR1 is SGHVS and CDR2 is FNYEAQ.

The TCR sequence derives from a male donor with early-stage non-small cell lung cancer. The starting material was lung tumor tissue, obtained at surgery. V is TRBV7-6 and J is TRBJ2-2, with D perhaps matching TRBD1 (5 bases). Written as DNA, the CDR3 is TGTGCCAGCAGCTTAGGGGTAGACAGCTACACCGGGGAGCTGTTTTTT. Its translation is CASSLGVDSYTGELFF.